This TCR beta chain appears in the sequencing data of a study of CD8 T cells in acute hepatitis C reinfection. Points from the study as a whole: Preferential TRBV04 and TRBV06 usage appeared in all groups and was not explained by the naive pool. No group differed significantly in the high NS3-1073 repertoire diversity. CDR3 sequences shared with other epitopes were rare.

Only in-frame clones appear in the TCRdb table, and some are missing; sequencing was by immunoSEQ multiplex PCR. The data contain some 38,000 clones, about 83% of them singletons. V was clipped by 4 bases and J by 0 bases, with 10 bases between them. Germline V CDR1 and CDR2: LNHDA, SQIVND (reference sequence). The CDR3 sequence is 15 residues long. The time point was: naive CD8 control sorted from an acute-time-point sample. Remarks on this clone: Its specificity is not known.

This receptor was obtained from a young man with chronic hepatitis C. This chain links TRBV19 with TRBJ1-5; D might be TRBD1 (6 bases). The sample consisted of naive CD8+ T cells from PBMCs. CDR3 nucleotide sequence: TGTGCCAGTAGTACCGGACAGTATAGCAATCAGCCCCAGCATTTT. Translated, it gives CASSTGQYSNQPQHF.